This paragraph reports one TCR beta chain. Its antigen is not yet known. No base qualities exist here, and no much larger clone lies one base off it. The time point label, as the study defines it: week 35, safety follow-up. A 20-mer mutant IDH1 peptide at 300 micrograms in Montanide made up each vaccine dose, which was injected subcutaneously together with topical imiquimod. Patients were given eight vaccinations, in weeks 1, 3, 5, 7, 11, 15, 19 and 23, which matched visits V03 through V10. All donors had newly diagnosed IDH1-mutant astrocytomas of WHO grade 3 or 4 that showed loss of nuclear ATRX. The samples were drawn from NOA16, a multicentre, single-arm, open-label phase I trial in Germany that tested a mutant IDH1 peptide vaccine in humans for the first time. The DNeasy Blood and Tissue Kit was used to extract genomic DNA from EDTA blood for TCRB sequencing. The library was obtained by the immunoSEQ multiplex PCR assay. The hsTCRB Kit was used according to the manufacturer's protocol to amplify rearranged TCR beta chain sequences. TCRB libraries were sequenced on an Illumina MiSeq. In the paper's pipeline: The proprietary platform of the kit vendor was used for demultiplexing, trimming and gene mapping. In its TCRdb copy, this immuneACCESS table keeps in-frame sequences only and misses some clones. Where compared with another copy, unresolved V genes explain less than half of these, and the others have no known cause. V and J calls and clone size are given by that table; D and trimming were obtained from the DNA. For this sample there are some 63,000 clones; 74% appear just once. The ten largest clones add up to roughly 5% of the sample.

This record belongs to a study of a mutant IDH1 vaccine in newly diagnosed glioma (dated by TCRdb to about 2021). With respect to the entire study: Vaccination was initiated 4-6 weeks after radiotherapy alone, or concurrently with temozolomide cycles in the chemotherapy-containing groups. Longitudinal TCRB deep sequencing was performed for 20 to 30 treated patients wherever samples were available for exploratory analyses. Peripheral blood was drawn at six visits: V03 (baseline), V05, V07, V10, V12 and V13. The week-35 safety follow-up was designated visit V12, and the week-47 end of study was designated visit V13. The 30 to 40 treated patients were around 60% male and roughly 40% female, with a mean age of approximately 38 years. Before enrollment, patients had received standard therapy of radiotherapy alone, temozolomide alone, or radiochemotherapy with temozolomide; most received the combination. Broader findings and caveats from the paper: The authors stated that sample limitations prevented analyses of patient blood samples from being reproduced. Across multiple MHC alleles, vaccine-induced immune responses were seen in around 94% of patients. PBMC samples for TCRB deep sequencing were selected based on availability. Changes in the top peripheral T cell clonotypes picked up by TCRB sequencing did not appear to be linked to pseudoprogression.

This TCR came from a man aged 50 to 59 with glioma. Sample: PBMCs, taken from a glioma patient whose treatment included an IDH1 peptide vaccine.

The nucleotide sequence is given as TGTGCTAGCCAAATAAAGGCCTTTAATCAGCCCCAGCATTTT. Translation gives CASQIKAFNQPQHF. The sequence links TRBV12-5 to TRBJ1-5; the D gene identity is not certain. The germline V gene gives CDR1 as LGHNT and CDR2 as FRNRAP. Trimming costs V 9 bases and J 4 bases, and their ends lie 16 bases apart. Measured from the cysteine to the phenylalanine, the CDR3 is 14 residues long. The CDR3 DNA has 42 bases and is translated from base 1.